The clone carrying this TCR beta chain was detected ten times or more. Its specificity is unknown. The library had UMIs added by 3' ligation of an oligonucleotide to TCR cDNA. RNA was extracted from 2 to 3 ml of whole blood of healthy adults. Input was roughly 1 to 1,100 ng of DNase-treated total RNA without cell sorting. The data belong to a study of naive and memory T cell subsets. Study results and caveats: TCR transcript changes with activation or differentiation may affect this RNA method.

Amplification of ligated cDNA took four PCR rounds with SP2 and nested alpha and beta constant primers. TCRdb passed the 5' RACE reads through MiXCR, listing each CDR3 protein once. Here the sample spans about 48,000 distinct CDR3 sequences, 4% to 5% being singletons. Per germline, CDR1 SGHDT and CDR2 YYEEEE. CDR3 length: 14 residues. The V gene lost 3 bases and the J gene lost 7 bases, with 17 bases spanning the gap. This TCR was recovered from a female donor in good health. This rearrangement joins TRBV5-6 to TRBJ2-7; TRBD1 might be the D (6 bases). CDR3 coding DNA: TGTGCCAGCAGCTGGCCCCCAGGGGACGGGGAGCAGTACTTC. Protein sequence: CASSWPPGDGEQYF.